This TCR beta chain appears in the sequencing data of a study of blood T cell repertoires in COVID-19. TCRdb keeps only in-frame clones here, not all; method: immunoSEQ multiplex PCR. The data show approximately 200,000 clones, with roughly nine tenths seen just once and around 2.1% held by the top ten. The CDR3 sequence is 16 residues long. Germline assignment: CDR1 KGHDR and CDR2 SFDVKD. Germline trimming cut 5 bases from V and 6 bases from J; bases unmatched to any gene: 12. This clone was seen only once. The chain combines TRBV24-1 with TRBJ2-1; 7 bases agree with TRBD1. The sequenced material came from PBMCs or T cells enriched from blood (not recorded which). The sequence came from a woman in her 30s who had recovered from COVID-19. CDR3 sequence: CATSAATGVHLNEQFF. DNA of the CDR3: TGTGCCACCAGTGCCGCCACAGGGGTTCACCTCAATGAGCAGTTCTTC.